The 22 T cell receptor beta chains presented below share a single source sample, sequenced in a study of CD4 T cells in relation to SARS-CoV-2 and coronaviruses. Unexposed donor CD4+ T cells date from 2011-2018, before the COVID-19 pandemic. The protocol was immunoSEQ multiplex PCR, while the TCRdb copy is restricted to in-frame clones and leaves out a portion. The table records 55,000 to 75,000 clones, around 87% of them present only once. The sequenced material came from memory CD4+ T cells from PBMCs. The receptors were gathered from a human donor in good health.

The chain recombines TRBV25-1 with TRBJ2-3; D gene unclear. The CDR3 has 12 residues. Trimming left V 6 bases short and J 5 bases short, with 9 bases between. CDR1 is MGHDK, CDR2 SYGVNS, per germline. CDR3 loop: CASRDPGDTQYF. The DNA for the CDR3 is TGTGCCAGCAGAGACCCGGGAGATACGCAGTATTTT.

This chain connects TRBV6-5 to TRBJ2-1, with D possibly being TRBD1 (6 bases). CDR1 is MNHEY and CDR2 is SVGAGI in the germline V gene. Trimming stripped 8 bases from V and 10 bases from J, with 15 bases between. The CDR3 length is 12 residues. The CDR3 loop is CASALTGGEQFF. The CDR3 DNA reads TGTGCCAGCGCCCTGACAGGTGGGGAGCAGTTCTTC.

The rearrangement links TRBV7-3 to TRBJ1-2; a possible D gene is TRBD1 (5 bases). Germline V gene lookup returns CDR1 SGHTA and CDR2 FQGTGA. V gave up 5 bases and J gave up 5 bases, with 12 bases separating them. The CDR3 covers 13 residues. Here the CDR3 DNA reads TGTGCCAGCAGCCTCACAGGATTATATGGCTACACCTTC. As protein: CASSLTGLYGYTF.

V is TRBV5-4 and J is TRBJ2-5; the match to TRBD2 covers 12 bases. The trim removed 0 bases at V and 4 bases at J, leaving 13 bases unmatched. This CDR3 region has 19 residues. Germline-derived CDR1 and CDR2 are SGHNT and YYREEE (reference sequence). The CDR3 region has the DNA TGTGCCAGCAGCTTGGGAGTGTGGGCTAGCGGGAGGGCAAGAGAGACCCAGTACTTC. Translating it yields CASSLGVWASGRARETQYF. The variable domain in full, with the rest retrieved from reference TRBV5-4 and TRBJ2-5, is ETGVTQSPTHLIKTRGQQVTLRCSSQSGHNTVSWYQQALGQGPQFIFQYYREEENGRGNFPPRFSGLQFPNYSSELNVNALELDDSALYLCASSLGVWASGRARETQYFGPGTRLLVL.

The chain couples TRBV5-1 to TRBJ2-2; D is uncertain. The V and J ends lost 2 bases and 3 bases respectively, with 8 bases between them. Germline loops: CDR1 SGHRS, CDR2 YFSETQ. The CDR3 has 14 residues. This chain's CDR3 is CASSLASHTGELFF. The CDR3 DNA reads TGCGCCAGCAGCTTAGCAAGCCACACCGGGGAGCTGTTTTTT.

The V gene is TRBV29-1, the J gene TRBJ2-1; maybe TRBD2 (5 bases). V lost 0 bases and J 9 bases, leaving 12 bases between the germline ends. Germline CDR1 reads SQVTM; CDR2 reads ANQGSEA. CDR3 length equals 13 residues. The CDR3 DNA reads TGCAGCGTTGAAGAAGGTGCGGGTGGTGAGCAGTTCTTC. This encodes CSVEEGAGGEQFF.

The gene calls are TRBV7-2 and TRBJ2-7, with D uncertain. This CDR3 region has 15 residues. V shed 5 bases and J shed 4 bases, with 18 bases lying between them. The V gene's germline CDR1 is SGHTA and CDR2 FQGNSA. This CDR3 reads CASSPMGTALYEQYF. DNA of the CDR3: TGTGCCAGCAGCCCGATGGGAACGGCCCTATACGAGCAGTACTTC.

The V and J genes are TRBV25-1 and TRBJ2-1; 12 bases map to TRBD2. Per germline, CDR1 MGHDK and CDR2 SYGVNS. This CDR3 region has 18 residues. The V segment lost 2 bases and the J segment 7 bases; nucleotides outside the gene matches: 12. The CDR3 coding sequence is TGTGCCAGCAGTGAAACCCTTTACGGACTAGCGGGGACTAATGAGCAGTTCTTC. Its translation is CASSETLYGLAGTNEQFF.

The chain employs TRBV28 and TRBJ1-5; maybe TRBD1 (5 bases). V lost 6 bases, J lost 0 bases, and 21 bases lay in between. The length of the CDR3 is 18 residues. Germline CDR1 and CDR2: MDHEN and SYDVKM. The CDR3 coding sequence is TGTGCCAGCAGCTCGCATTTTCGGCAGGACAATAGCAATCAGCCCCAGCATTTT. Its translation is CASSSHFRQDNSNQPQHF.

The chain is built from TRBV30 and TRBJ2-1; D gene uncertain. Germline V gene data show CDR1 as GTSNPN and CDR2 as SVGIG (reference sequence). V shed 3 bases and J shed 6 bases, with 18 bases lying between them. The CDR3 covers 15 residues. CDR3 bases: TGTGCCTGGAGGGACGGCCGTCTCAGACTCAATGAGCAGTTCTTC. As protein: CAWRDGRLRLNEQFF.

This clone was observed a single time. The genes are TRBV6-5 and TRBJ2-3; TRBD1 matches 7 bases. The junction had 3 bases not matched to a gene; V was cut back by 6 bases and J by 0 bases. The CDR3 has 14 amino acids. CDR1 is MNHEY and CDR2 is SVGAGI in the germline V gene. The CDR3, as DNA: TGTGCCAGCAGGGACAGGTTTAGCACAGATACGCAGTATTTT. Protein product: CASRDRFSTDTQYF.

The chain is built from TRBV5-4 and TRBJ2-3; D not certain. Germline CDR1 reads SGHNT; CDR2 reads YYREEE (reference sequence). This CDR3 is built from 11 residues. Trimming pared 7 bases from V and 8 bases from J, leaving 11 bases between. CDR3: CASSSVGTQYF. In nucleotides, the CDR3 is TGTGCCAGCTCCTCAGTGGGTACGCAGTATTTT. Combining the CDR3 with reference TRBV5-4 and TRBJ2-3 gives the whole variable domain ETGVTQSPTHLIKTRGQQVTLRCSSQSGHNTVSWYQQALGQGPQFIFQYYREEENGRGNFPPRFSGLQFPNYSSELNVNALELDDSALYLCASSSVGTQYFGPGTRLTVL.

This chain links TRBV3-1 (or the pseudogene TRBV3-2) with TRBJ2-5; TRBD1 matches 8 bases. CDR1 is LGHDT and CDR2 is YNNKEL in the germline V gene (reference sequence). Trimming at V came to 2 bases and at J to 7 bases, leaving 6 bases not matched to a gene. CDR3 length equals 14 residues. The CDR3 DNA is TGTGCCAGCAGCCAAAGCAGGGGGCCGGGGACCCAGTACTTC. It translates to CASSQSRGPGTQYF.

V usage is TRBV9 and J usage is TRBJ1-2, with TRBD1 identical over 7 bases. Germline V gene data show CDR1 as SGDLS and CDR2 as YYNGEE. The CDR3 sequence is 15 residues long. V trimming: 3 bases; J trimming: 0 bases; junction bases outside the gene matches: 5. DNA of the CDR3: TGTGCCAGCAGCGCCCGGGACAGTACTAACTATGGCTACACCTTC. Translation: CASSARDSTNYGYTF.

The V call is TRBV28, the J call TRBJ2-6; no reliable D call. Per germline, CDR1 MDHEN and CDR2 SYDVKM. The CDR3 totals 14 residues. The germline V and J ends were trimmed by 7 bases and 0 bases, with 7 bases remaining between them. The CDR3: CASMHFSGANVLTF. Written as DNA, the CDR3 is TGTGCCAGCATGCATTTCTCTGGGGCCAACGTCCTGACTTTC.

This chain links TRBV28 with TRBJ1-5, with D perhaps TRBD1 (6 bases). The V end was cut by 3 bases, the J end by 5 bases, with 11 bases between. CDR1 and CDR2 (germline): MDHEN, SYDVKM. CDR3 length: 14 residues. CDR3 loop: CASSLSGGHQPQHF. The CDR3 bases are TGTGCCAGCAGTTTGAGCGGGGGCCATCAGCCCCAGCATTTT.

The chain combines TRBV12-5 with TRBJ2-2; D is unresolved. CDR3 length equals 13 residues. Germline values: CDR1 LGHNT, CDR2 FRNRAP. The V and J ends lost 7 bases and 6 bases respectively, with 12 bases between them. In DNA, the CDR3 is TGTGCTAGTGCCATAGGGATTGCCGGGGAGCTGTTTTTT. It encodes CASAIGIAGELFF.

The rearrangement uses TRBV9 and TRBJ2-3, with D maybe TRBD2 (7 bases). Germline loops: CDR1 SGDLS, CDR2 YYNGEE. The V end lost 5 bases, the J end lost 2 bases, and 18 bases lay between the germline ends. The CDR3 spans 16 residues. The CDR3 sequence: CASSGGRGLFTDTQYF. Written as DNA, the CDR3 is TGTGCCAGCAGTGGTGGGCGGGGGCTATTCACAGATACGCAGTATTTT.

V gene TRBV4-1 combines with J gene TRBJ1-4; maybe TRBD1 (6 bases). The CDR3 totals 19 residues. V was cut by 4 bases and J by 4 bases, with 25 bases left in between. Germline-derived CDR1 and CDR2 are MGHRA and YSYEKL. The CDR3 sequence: CASSRRKLGLDSFNEKLFF. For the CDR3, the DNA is TGCGCCAGCAGCCGCAGAAAATTGGGATTGGACAGTTTTAATGAAAAACTGTTTTTT.

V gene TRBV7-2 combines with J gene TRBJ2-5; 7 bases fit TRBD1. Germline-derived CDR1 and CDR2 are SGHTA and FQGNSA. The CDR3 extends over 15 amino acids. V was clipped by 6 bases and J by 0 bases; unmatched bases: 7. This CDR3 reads CASRSGQVYQETQYF. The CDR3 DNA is TGTGCCAGCAGGTCTGGACAGGTGTACCAAGAGACCCAGTACTTC.

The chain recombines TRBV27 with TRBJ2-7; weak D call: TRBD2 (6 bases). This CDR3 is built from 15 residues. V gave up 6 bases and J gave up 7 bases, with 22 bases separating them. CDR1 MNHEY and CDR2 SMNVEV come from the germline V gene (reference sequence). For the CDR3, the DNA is TGTGCCAGCAGCCCGGGGTGGGGGAAGGGAGGAGAGCAGTACTTC. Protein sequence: CASSPGWGKGGEQYF.

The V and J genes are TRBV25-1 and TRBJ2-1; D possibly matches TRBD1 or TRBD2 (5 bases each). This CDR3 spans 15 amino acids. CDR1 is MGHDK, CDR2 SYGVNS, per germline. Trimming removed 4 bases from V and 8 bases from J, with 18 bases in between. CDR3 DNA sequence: TGTGCCAGCAGTGTTGGGACGGAATTGGGACATGAGCAGTTCTTC. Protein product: CASSVGTELGHEQFF.